This TCR beta chain was identified in a study of blood T cell repertoires in COVID-19. Study-level information: Acute and convalescent COVID-19 samples came from the United States, Italy and Spain.

TCRdb keeps only in-frame clones here, not all; method: immunoSEQ multiplex PCR. The top ten clones hold around 1.5% of a sample with about 260,000 clones, about 89% of them seen once. The CDR3 runs 17 residues. V lost 5 bases and J 0 bases, leaving 19 bases between the germline ends. CDR1 is LNHDA and CDR2 is SQIVND in the germline V gene (reference sequence). The rearrangement uses TRBV19 and TRBJ1-2, with D possibly TRBD1 on 6 matching bases. This sequence originates from a woman in her forties who had recovered from COVID-19. The specimen sequenced was peripheral blood. Here the CDR3 DNA reads TGTGCCAGTAGTCCCCCCGGAGGGGGGGGGACTAACTATGGCTACACCTTC. This sequence encodes CASSPPGGGGTNYGYTF.